These 30 T cell receptor beta chains were all obtained from the same sample, sequenced in a study of regulatory dendritic cells for organ transplantation. Clones were read by immunoSEQ multiplex PCR, and TCRdb kept only the in-frame ones, dropping some. The data show 35,000 to 45,000 clones, approximately 90% seen once. Sequencing used naive CD8+ T cells from blood. Subset noted: CD45RA+ naive T cells. Receptors were obtained from a human donor in good health.

J is TRBJ1-4 and V is TRBV9; 7 bases align to TRBD1. Looked up from germline, CDR1 is SGDLS and CDR2 is YYNGEE. With V trimmed by 3 bases and J by 11 bases, 7 bases remained unmatched. This CDR3 contains 13 residues. The CDR3, as DNA: TGTGCCAGCAGCGAAGAGACAGGGAAGAAACTGTTTTTT. This gives the protein CASSEETGKKLFF.

Here the CDR3 reads CASSDTSSSYNEQFF. In nucleotides, the CDR3 is TGTGCCAGCAGCGATACTTCGAGCTCCTACAATGAGCAGTTCTTC. The chain employs TRBV13 and TRBJ2-1; D gene unclear. Germline loops: CDR1 PRHDT, CDR2 FYEKMQ (reference sequence). The CDR3 length is 15 residues. V was clipped by 5 bases and J by 0 bases, with 11 bases between them.

This clone has only one observation. This chain connects TRBV7-8 to TRBJ2-1; D not certain. The CDR3 is 15 residues long. The germline gives CDR1 SGHVS, CDR2 FQNEAQ. Trimming removed 1 base from V and 10 bases from J, with 17 bases in between. CDR3 bases: TGTGCCAGCAGCTTAGAACTCAGCTTGCGCGACGAGCAGTTCTTC. Translated, it gives CASSLELSLRDEQFF.

The V gene is TRBV28, the J gene TRBJ2-7, with 9 bases identical to TRBD1. Per the germline V gene, CDR1 is MDHEN and CDR2 is SYDVKM. J was trimmed by 2 bases and V by 4 bases; bases with no gene match: 3. The CDR3 has 14 amino acids. The CDR3 loop reads CASSSTGGTYEQYF. The CDR3 DNA sequence: TGTGCCAGCAGTTCGACAGGGGGGACCTACGAGCAGTACTTC.

The rearrangement joins TRBV11-3 to TRBJ1-5; D not certain. CDR3 length: 19 residues. Germline lookup yields CDR1 SGHNT and CDR2 YENEEA. Trimming took off 0 bases at V and 2 bases at J, with 20 bases between the two ends. The CDR3 region is CASSLDWNRYSNGNQPQHF. In DNA, the CDR3 is TGTGCCAGCAGCTTAGACTGGAACCGCTATAGTAATGGCAATCAGCCCCAGCATTTT.

V is TRBV10-2 and J is TRBJ2-7; possible D gene TRBD2, 6 bases. The V gene lost 7 bases and the J gene lost 6 bases, with 10 bases spanning the gap. The germline V gene has CDR1 WSHSY and CDR2 SAAADI. The CDR3 covers 11 residues. DNA for the CDR3: TGCGCCAGCATGGGGCGGGGCGAGCAGTACTTC. Translating gives CASMGRGEQYF.

This chain connects TRBV6-5 to TRBJ1-2, with D possibly being TRBD1 (6 bases). The CDR3 runs 11 residues. Trimming pared 5 bases from V and 6 bases from J, leaving 7 bases between. Germline V gives CDR1 MNHEY, CDR2 SVGAGI. CDR3 protein: CASSHRDGYTF. The CDR3 region has the DNA TGTGCCAGCAGTCACAGGGATGGCTACACCTTC.

CDR3 sequence: CASSQSDVSSYNEQFF. CDR3 bases: TGCGCCAGCAGCCAATCGGACGTGAGCTCCTACAATGAGCAGTTCTTC. The chain links TRBV4-3 to TRBJ2-1, with no clear D. The germline CDR1 and CDR2 sequences are LGHNA and YSLEER. Trimming stripped 2 bases from V and 0 bases from J, with 11 bases between. The CDR3 loop spans 16 amino acids.

V usage is TRBV11-2 and J usage is TRBJ2-1; D perhaps matches TRBD2 (5 bases). The germline V gene encodes CDR1 SGHAT and CDR2 FQNNGV. The CDR3 has 11 residues. V lost 5 bases, J lost 8 bases, and 7 bases lay in between. CDR3 bases: TGTGCCAGCAGCCCTAGCCATGAGCAGTTCTTC. The encoded protein is CASSPSHEQFF.

In DNA form, the CDR3 reads TGTGCCAGCAGCTTAACAGGGGGCGAGGGCAATCAGCCCCAGCATTTT. Translation: CASSLTGGEGNQPQHF. The chain uses TRBV7-9 and TRBJ1-5; 9 nucleotides align to TRBD1. CDR1 is SEHNR and CDR2 is FQNEAQ in the germline V gene (reference sequence). This CDR3 has 16 residues. V lost 2 bases and J lost 2; bases outside the gene matches: 4.

The chain combines TRBV4-1 with TRBJ2-7; TRBD1 matches 7 bases. J gave up 1 base and V 4 bases, and 1 base lay outside the gene matches. From germline, CDR1 is MGHRA and CDR2 YSYEKL. CDR3 length: 13 amino acids. As DNA, the CDR3 is TGCGCCAGCAGCCGGGGACAGTCCTACGAGCAGTACTTC. It specifies CASSRGQSYEQYF.

The chain couples TRBV4-3 to TRBJ2-7; weak D call: TRBD2 (6 bases). This CDR3 has 18 residues. V was cut by 0 bases and J by 1 base, with 19 bases left in between. Germline lookup yields CDR1 LGHNA and CDR2 YSLEER. In DNA form, the CDR3 reads TGCGCCAGCAGCCAAGAACCCGGCGGGGAAGACCTATCCTACGAGCAGTACTTC. This codes for CASSQEPGGEDLSYEQYF.

The chain links TRBV7-9 to TRBJ2-1; tentative D call: TRBD2 (6 bases). V lost 6 bases to trimming and J lost 5 bases, with 11 bases between them. The CDR3 runs 13 residues. The germline CDR1 and CDR2 sequences are SEHNR and FQNEAQ (reference sequence). The CDR3 sequence: CASRASGDNEQFF. The CDR3, as DNA: TGTGCCAGCAGGGCCTCGGGGGACAATGAGCAGTTCTTC.

V gene TRBV14 combines with J gene TRBJ2-1, with TRBD2 as a possible D gene (6 bases). Germline CDR1 SGHDN, CDR2 FVKESK. CDR3 length: 16 amino acids. V shed 1 base and J shed 0 bases, with 10 bases lying between them. CDR3 nucleotides: TGTGCCAGCAGCCAAGTGGTGGGAGGCTCCTACAATGAGCAGTTCTTC. Translating it yields CASSQVVGGSYNEQFF.

The rearrangement joins TRBV6-1 to TRBJ2-5; tentative D call: TRBD2 (6 bases). From germline, CDR1 is MNHNS and CDR2 SASEGT. This CDR3 region has 12 residues. The V and J ends lost 6 bases and 2 bases respectively, with 7 bases between them. The CDR3 DNA follows: TGTGCCAGCAGCGGGGGACAAGAGACCCAGTACTTC. It yields the protein CASSGGQETQYF.

The rearrangement joins TRBV19 to TRBJ2-7; 11 positions agree with TRBD2. Losses at the gene ends were 6 bases for V and 4 bases for J; bases not matched to a gene: 5. In germline, CDR1 is LNHDA, CDR2 SQIVND (reference sequence). CDR3 length equals 14 residues. The CDR3 nucleotides are TGTGCCAGTAGCCCTGGGACTAGCGGATACGAGCAGTACTTC. Its translation is CASSPGTSGYEQYF.

The gene calls are TRBV27 and TRBJ2-7, with D perhaps matching TRBD1 (6 bases). Germline CDR1 and CDR2: MNHEY and SMNVEV (reference sequence). The CDR3 extends over 15 amino acids. The V end was cut by 2 bases, the J end by 3 bases, with 14 bases between. The chain's CDR3 is CASSLIRDRNYEQYF. The CDR3 DNA reads as TGTGCCAGCAGTTTAATCCGAGACAGGAACTACGAGCAGTACTTC.

This clone was seen a single time. The chain couples TRBV6-5 to TRBJ2-5; D is tentatively TRBD1 or TRBD2 (5 bases each). CDR1 is MNHEY, CDR2 SVGAGI, per germline. This CDR3 is 14 amino acids long. V lost 2 bases, J lost 4 bases, and 11 bases lay in between. The CDR3 protein is CASSYGQGAETQYF. The CDR3 coding sequence is TGTGCCAGCAGTTACGGGCAGGGAGCAGAGACCCAGTACTTC.

The chain combines TRBV30 with TRBJ2-1, with D unresolved. Germline lookup yields CDR1 GTSNPN and CDR2 SVGIG (reference sequence). This CDR3 comprises 19 residues. Trimming left V 0 bases short and J 7 bases short, with 28 bases between. Written as DNA, the CDR3 is TGTGCCTGGAGTGTAACACTCCTCCCCTCGGAGAGCCAAGGAAATGAGCAGTTCTTC. Translation: CAWSVTLLPSESQGNEQFF.

V and J are TRBV27 and TRBJ2-1; D might be TRBD2 (5 bases). V shed 1 base and J shed 8 bases, with 12 bases lying between them. The CDR3 is 14 amino acids. In germline, CDR1 is MNHEY, CDR2 SMNVEV (reference sequence). The CDR3 loop reads CASSLYDSADEQFF. The CDR3 DNA reads TGTGCCAGCAGTTTATACGATAGCGCCGATGAGCAGTTCTTC.

J is TRBJ2-7 and V is TRBV4-2; D ambiguous. This CDR3 is 12 amino acids long. In germline, CDR1 is LGHNA, CDR2 YNFKEQ. V was pared by 0 bases and J by 3 bases, with 3 bases between. As DNA, the CDR3 is TGTGCCAGCAGCCAAGAAGACTACGAGCAGTACTTC. It yields the protein CASSQEDYEQYF.

This clone showed up just once. The chain employs TRBV4-3 and TRBJ1-5; the match to TRBD1 covers 8 bases. CDR3 length: 15 amino acids. Germline V CDR1 and CDR2: LGHNA, YSLEER. V lost 0 bases to trimming and J lost 6 bases; unmatched junction nucleotides: 4. Here the CDR3 DNA reads TGCGCCAGCAGCCAAGATGGACAGGGCGGTCAGCCCCAGCATTTT. Protein: CASSQDGQGGQPQHF.

The chain couples TRBV9 to TRBJ2-7; 7 nucleotides line up with TRBD1. This CDR3 has 15 amino acids. Germline CDR1 SGDLS, CDR2 YYNGEE. Trimming at V came to 3 bases and at J to 2 bases, leaving 8 bases not matched to a gene. As DNA, the CDR3 is TGTGCCAGCAGCGAGGGGACAGAAACCACCTACGAGCAGTACTTC. Protein sequence: CASSEGTETTYEQYF. The whole variable domain, remainder taken from reference TRBV9 and TRBJ2-7, is DSGVTQTPKHLITATGQRVTLRCSPRSGDLSVYWYQQSLDQGLQFLIQYYNGEERAKGNILERFSAQQFPDLHSELNLSSLELGDSALYFCASSEGTETTYEQYFGPGTRLTVT.

This sequence joins TRBV5-4 and TRBJ2-1; D possibly corresponds to TRBD1 (6 bases). Between the trimmed V and J ends, which lost 2 bases and 0 bases, there was a span of 15 bases. The CDR3 totals 17 residues. The V gene's germline CDR1 is SGHNT and CDR2 YYREEE (reference sequence). The DNA for the CDR3 is TGTGCCAGCAGCTTCTCGTCCAGGGGCGGCTCCTACAATGAGCAGTTCTTC. Amino acids: CASSFSSRGGSYNEQFF.

This clone was counted a single time. CDR3 sequence: CASSLGAAGTGELFF. CDR3 nucleotides: TGTGCCAGCAGTTTGGGAGCGGCGGGCACCGGGGAGCTGTTTTTT. This rearrangement joins TRBV27 to TRBJ2-2, with a tentative D call TRBD2 (5 bases). V was trimmed by 3 bases and J by 4 bases, leaving 12 bases between them. The germline CDR1 and CDR2 sequences are MNHEY and SMNVEV (reference sequence). The CDR3 covers 15 residues.

The CDR3 DNA follows: TGTGCCAGCAGCTTAGGTATCCTAGCCAAAAACATTCAGTACTTC. Its protein product is CASSLGILAKNIQYF. The rearrangement links TRBV5-6 to TRBJ2-4, with D unclear. The length of the CDR3 is 15 residues. V gave up 2 bases and J gave up 0 bases, with 9 bases separating them. Germline V gene lookup returns CDR1 SGHDT and CDR2 YYEEEE.

This rearrangement joins TRBV15 to TRBJ2-1, with 12 bases identical to TRBD2. Trimming at V came to 2 bases and at J to 8 bases, leaving 13 bases not matched to a gene. The CDR3 is made up of 18 amino acids. Per germline, CDR1 LNHNV and CDR2 YYDKDF (reference sequence). The CDR3 loop reads CATSRNPPLAGGPYEQFF. The DNA of the CDR3 is TGTGCCACCAGCAGAAACCCCCCCCTAGCGGGGGGGCCATATGAGCAGTTCTTC.

The chain uses TRBV7-3 and TRBJ2-5; a weak D match, TRBD2 (7 bases). Trimming left V 3 bases short and J 1 base short, with 12 bases between. The CDR3 is 15 amino acids. In germline, CDR1 is SGHTA, CDR2 FQGTGA. Written as DNA, the CDR3 is TGTGCCAGCAGCTTTCCGGGGGGCCTCCAAGAGACCCAGTACTTC. It translates to CASSFPGGLQETQYF.

The chain couples TRBV5-5 to TRBJ1-2, with D possibly matching TRBD1 (6 bases). Germline values: CDR1 SGHKS, CDR2 YYEKEE (reference sequence). The CDR3 is made up of 16 amino acids. The V and J ends lost 5 bases and 6 bases respectively, with 23 bases between them. CDR3 nucleotides: TGTGCCAGCAGTGATTACCCCCTTCGGGGGCCTAATGGCTACACCTTC. This sequence encodes CASSDYPLRGPNGYTF.

This chain connects TRBV19 to TRBJ1-3; no reliable D call. V shed 4 bases and J shed 4 bases, with 14 bases lying between them. The CDR3 runs 15 residues. Germline V CDR1 and CDR2: LNHDA, SQIVND (reference sequence). The CDR3, as DNA: TGTGCCAGTAGTAAAGCCGCCCCGGCAGGAAACACCATATATTTT. Translation: CASSKAAPAGNTIYF. The complete variable domain, with remaining parts taken from reference TRBV19 and TRBJ1-3, reads DGGITQSPKYLFRKEGQNVTLSCEQNLNHDAMYWYRQDPGQGLRLIYYSQIVNDFQKGDIAEGYSVSREKKESFPLTVTSAQKNPTAFYLCASSKAAPAGNTIYFGEGSWLTVV.